This record concerns one T cell receptor beta chain sequence. Sequencing used immunoSEQ multiplex PCR; TCRdb keeps in-frame clones, though not all of them. The table lists roughly 40,000 clones, 80% to 95% of them singletons. The CDR3 extends over 14 amino acids. The V gene's germline CDR1 is MDHEN and CDR2 SYDVKM. The V end was cut by 2 bases, the J end by 4 bases, with 10 bases between. The sample originates from a study of control samples from healthy donors and cancer patients. The chain has TRBV28 and TRBJ2-3; D call uncertain. Sequences were obtained from blood. This clonotype was obtained from a woman aged 45-60 years in good health. CDR3 DNA: TGTGCCAGCAGTTTACTGGGTGGCGCAGATACGCAGTATTTT. Translated: CASSLLGGADTQYF.